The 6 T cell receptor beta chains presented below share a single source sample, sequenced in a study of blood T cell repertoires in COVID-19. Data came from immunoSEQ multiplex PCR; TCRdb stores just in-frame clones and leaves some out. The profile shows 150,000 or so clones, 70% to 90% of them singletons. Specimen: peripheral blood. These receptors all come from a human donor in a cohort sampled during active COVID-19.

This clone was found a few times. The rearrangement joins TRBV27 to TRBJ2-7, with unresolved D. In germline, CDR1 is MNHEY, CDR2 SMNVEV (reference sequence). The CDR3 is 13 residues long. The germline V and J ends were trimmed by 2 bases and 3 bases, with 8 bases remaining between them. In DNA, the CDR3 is TGTGCCAGCAGTTTAGGGCAGTACTACGAGCAGTACTTC. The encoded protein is CASSLGQYYEQYF.

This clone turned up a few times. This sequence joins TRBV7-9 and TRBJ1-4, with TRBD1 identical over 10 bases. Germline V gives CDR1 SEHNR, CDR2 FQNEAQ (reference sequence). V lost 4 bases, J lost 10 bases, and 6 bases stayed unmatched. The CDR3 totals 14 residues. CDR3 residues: CASSSGTGDVKLFF. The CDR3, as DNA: TGTGCCAGCAGCTCCGGGACAGGGGATGTAAAACTGTTTTTT.

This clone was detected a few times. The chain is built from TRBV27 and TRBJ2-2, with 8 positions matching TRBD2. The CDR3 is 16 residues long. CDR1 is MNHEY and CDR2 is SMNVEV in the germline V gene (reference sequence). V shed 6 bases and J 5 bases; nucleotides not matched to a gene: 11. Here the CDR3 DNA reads TGTGCCAGCAGCCCATTGCGGGGGGTGGGGACCGGGGAGCTGTTTTTT. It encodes CASSPLRGVGTGELFF.

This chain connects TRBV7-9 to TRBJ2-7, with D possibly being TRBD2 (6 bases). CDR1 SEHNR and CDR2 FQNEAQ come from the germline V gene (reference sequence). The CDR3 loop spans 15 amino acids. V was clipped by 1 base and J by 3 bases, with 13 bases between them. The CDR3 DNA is TGTGCCAGCAGCTTAGGCTGGGGGGTTAACTACGAGCAGTACTTC. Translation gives CASSLGWGVNYEQYF.

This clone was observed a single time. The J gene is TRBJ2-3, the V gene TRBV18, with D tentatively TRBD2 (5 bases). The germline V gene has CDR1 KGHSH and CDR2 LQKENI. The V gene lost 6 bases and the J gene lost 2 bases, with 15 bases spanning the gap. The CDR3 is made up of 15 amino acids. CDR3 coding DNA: TGTGCCAGCTCCGAGGGCAGGCACTACACAGATACGCAGTATTTT. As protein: CASSEGRHYTDTQYF. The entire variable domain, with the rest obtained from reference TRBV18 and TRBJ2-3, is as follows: NAGVMQNPRHLVRRRGQEARLRCSPMKGHSHVYWYRQLPEEGLKFMVYLQKENIIDESGMPKERFSAEFPKEGPSILRIQQVVRGDSAAYFCASSEGRHYTDTQYFGPGTRLTVL.

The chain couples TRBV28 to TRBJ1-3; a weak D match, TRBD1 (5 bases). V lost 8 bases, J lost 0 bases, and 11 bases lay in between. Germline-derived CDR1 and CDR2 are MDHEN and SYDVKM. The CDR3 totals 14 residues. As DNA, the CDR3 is TGTGCCAGCGGCCAGGGACTCTCTGGAAACACCATATATTTT. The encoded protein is CASGQGLSGNTIYF.